This TCR beta chain was identified in a study of cytomegalovirus exposure and HLA in healthy donors. Study-level points and caveats: Exclusion applied to some V segments, including TRBV6-2 and TRBV6-3, as they were indistinguishable. Reports indicated that the classifier achieved high specificity and sensitivity in diagnosing cytomegalovirus status.

Primers: 60 Vbeta forward and 13 Jbeta reverse. TCRdb's table, derived via immunoSEQ multiplex PCR, lists solely in-frame clones and lacks some. In the table there are approximately 110,000 clones, about three quarters of which are singletons. Trimming pared 6 bases from V and 5 bases from J, leaving 8 bases between. The CDR3 is 11 amino acids. The germline V gene has CDR1 SGHNT and CDR2 YYREEE (reference sequence). Regarding this clone: Its specificity is unknown.

The rearrangement uses TRBV5-4 and TRBJ1-2, with D tentatively TRBD1 (5 bases). This receptor was taken from an older woman in good health and CMV-seropositive. Sequencing was performed on PBMCs. This chain's CDR3 is CASIKGYGYTF. For the CDR3, the DNA is TGTGCCAGCATAAAGGGGTATGGCTACACCTTC. Full variable domain (missing parts from reference TRBV5-4 and TRBJ1-2): ETGVTQSPTHLIKTRGQQVTLRCSSQSGHNTVSWYQQALGQGPQFIFQYYREEENGRGNFPPRFSGLQFPNYSSELNVNALELDDSALYLCASIKGYGYTFGSGTRLTVV.